These 11 T cell receptor beta chains share one sample of origin, sequenced in a study of cytomegalovirus exposure and HLA in healthy donors (dated by TCRdb to about 2017). The library came from the immunoSEQ multiplex PCR assay. This immuneACCESS table, as held by TCRdb, lists in-frame sequences with V and J called but not all clones. Of the missing ones, under half trace to an unresolved V gene in checked studies; the others have no known cause. In this sample the table shows approximately 82,000 clones, roughly 93% of which occur a single time. About 0.61% of the sample goes to the ten largest clones. The specimen was PBMCs. These receptors were obtained from a man between 18 and 35 years old in good health and CMV-seronegative.

V usage is TRBV30 and J usage is TRBJ2-1; 10 positions match TRBD1. The J segment lost 4 bases and the V segment lost 5 bases, leaving 5 bases of the junction unmatched. The CDR3 has 14 residues. CDR1 and CDR2 from the germline V gene are GTSNPN and SVGIG (reference sequence). The CDR3 sequence: CAWEGTGVYNEQFF. In DNA, the CDR3 is TGTGCCTGGGAAGGGACAGGGGTTTACAATGAGCAGTTCTTC.

The CDR3 DNA is TGTGCCAGCAGCCTCGGACAGGGGATTGGCTACACCTTC. Amino acid sequence: CASSLGQGIGYTF. The chain combines TRBV28 with TRBJ1-2; TRBD1 aligns across 9 bases. The V and J ends lost 6 bases and 7 bases, in that order; junction bases with no gene match: 6. CDR1 and CDR2 from the germline V gene are MDHEN and SYDVKM. CDR3 length equals 13 residues.

The rearrangement links TRBV27 to TRBJ2-7; 7 bases agree with TRBD1. Germline V gene sequence: CDR1 MNHEY, CDR2 SMNVEV (reference sequence). The CDR3 is made up of 14 amino acids. V gave up 5 bases and J gave up 0 bases; unmatched junction bases: 4. CDR3 amino acids: CASSPGQASYEQYF. In DNA, the CDR3 is TGTGCCAGCAGTCCCGGACAGGCCTCCTACGAGCAGTACTTC.

The V gene is TRBV6-5, the J gene TRBJ1-1; D is ambiguous. This CDR3 spans 14 amino acids. The germline gives CDR1 MNHEY, CDR2 SVGAGI. V was pared by 8 bases and J by 4 bases, with 17 bases between. Here the CDR3 reads CASAILMVITEAFF. The CDR3, as DNA: TGTGCCAGCGCCATACTGATGGTGATCACTGAAGCTTTCTTT.

This chain connects TRBV27 to TRBJ1-1; weak D call: TRBD1 (6 bases). Per germline, CDR1 MNHEY and CDR2 SMNVEV (reference sequence). CDR3 length: 14 amino acids. The V end lost 6 bases, the J end lost 5 bases, and 16 bases lay between the germline ends. In DNA, the CDR3 is TGTGCCAGCAGGTGGCAGGGGAGTGGAACTGAAGCTTTCTTT. Its protein product is CASRWQGSGTEAFF.

The gene calls are TRBV2 and TRBJ2-7; D is possibly TRBD1 (6 bases). Germline CDR1 SNHLY, CDR2 FYNNEI. V gave up 4 bases and J gave up 9 bases, with 10 bases separating them. The CDR3 extends over 11 amino acids. The CDR3 loop is CASSVAGAQYF. The CDR3 DNA sequence: TGTGCCAGCAGTGTGGCAGGGGCGCAGTACTTC.

This clone occurred once. The chain couples TRBV27 to TRBJ1-2; TRBD1 agrees at 9 bases. The CDR3 consists of 14 residues. CDR1 and CDR2 from the germline V gene are MNHEY and SMNVEV (reference sequence). The CDR3, as DNA: TGTGCTTCATCCGGGACAGGGAAGACCAATGGCTACACCTTC. Translated: CASSGTGKTNGYTF.

This clone was observed once. The genes are TRBV5-8 and TRBJ2-5, with TRBD1 matching 11 bases. Trimming at V came to 3 bases and at J to 5 bases, leaving 6 bases not matched to a gene. Per germline, CDR1 SGHTS and CDR2 YDEGEE. The CDR3 is 15 residues long. In DNA form, the CDR3 reads TGTGCCAGCAGCTCTAGGACAGGGGGCGACGAGACCCAGTACTTC. Translated: CASSSRTGGDETQYF.

The rearrangement uses TRBV27 and TRBJ2-5; 7 nucleotides agree with TRBD2. Germline V gene lookup returns CDR1 MNHEY and CDR2 SMNVEV (reference sequence). Trimming took 3 bases from V and 10 from J; bases not matched to a gene: 2. CDR3 length equals 11 residues. The CDR3 region has the DNA TGTGCCAGCAGTTTGGGAGGGGACCAGTACTTC. It translates to CASSLGGDQYF.

V is TRBV5-1 and J is TRBJ2-7, with D uncertain. The germline gives CDR1 SGHRS, CDR2 YFSETQ. Trimming cost V 0 bases and J 6 bases, with 13 bases left between them. The CDR3 contains 14 residues. Here the CDR3 reads CASSLDTFSPEQYF. Written as DNA, the CDR3 is TGCGCCAGCAGCTTGGACACCTTTTCCCCCGAGCAGTACTTC.

This chain joins TRBV27 and TRBJ1-1; D unclear. The V end lost 5 bases, the J end lost 0 bases, and 10 bases lay between the germline ends. Germline lookup yields CDR1 MNHEY and CDR2 SMNVEV (reference sequence). The CDR3 contains 14 residues. CDR3 bases: TGTGCCAGCAGTCCTACCAGGATGAACACTGAAGCTTTCTTT. Translated: CASSPTRMNTEAFF.